The 29 T cell receptor beta chains given below trace back to one sample, sequenced in a study of PD-1 blockade in classical Hodgkin lymphoma. Produced via immunoSEQ multiplex PCR; TCRdb's table is partial and in-frame only. The repertoire holds 90,000 to 130,000 clones, with roughly nine tenths as singletons. Patients all relapsed after autologous stem cell transplantation, and there was variation in brentuximab vedotin exposure. The material sequenced was peripheral blood mononuclear cells (PBMCs), taken before the second cycle of nivolumab. Source of these receptors: a human donor with classical Hodgkin lymphoma.

This chain links TRBV7-9 with TRBJ1-1; no firm D call. The length of the CDR3 is 13 residues. V was shortened by 4 bases and J by 6 bases, with 12 bases between the two germline ends. Looked up from germline, CDR1 is SEHNR and CDR2 is FQNEAQ (reference sequence). The CDR3 bases are TGTGCCAGCAGCTCTGTGACGGGCCCTGAAGCTTTCTTT. Amino acid sequence: CASSSVTGPEAFF.

The V call is TRBV28, the J call TRBJ2-5; TRBD1 agrees at 7 bases. CDR1 and CDR2 (germline): MDHEN, SYDVKM. Germline trimming cut 4 bases from V and 6 bases from J; bases unmatched to any gene: 8. This CDR3 has 14 residues. The DNA of the CDR3 is TGTGCCAGCAGTTCCTCGACAGGGAAGAAGACCCAGTACTTC. It encodes CASSSSTGKKTQYF.

The V call is TRBV5-1, the J call TRBJ2-3, with unresolved D. Trimming stripped 2 bases from V and 2 bases from J, with 9 bases between. The V gene's germline CDR1 is SGHRS and CDR2 YFSETQ. The CDR3 covers 14 residues. In DNA, the CDR3 is TGCGCCAGCAGCTTTAACAGCTTCACAGATACGCAGTATTTT. The encoded protein is CASSFNSFTDTQYF.

The chain has TRBV18 and TRBJ2-1, with 7 bases fitting TRBD1. With 6 bases clipped from V and 3 bases from J, the junction kept 5 bases outside the gene matches. The CDR3 runs to 14 residues. The germline V gene encodes CDR1 KGHSH and CDR2 LQKENI. CDR3 protein: CASSERTGYNEQFF. The CDR3 DNA reads TGTGCCAGCTCGGAACGGACAGGCTACAATGAGCAGTTCTTC. The full variable domain, completed using reference TRBV18 and TRBJ2-1, is NAGVMQNPRHLVRRRGQEARLRCSPMKGHSHVYWYRQLPEEGLKFMVYLQKENIIDESGMPKERFSAEFPKEGPSILRIQQVVRGDSAAYFCASSERTGYNEQFFGPGTRLTVL.

The chain has TRBV7-9 and TRBJ1-1; 8 bases align to TRBD1. Trimming removed 6 bases from V and 3 bases from J; junction bases left unmatched: 12. There are 16 residues in the CDR3. The germline V gene has CDR1 SEHNR and CDR2 FQNEAQ (reference sequence). The CDR3 nucleotides are TGTGCCAGCAGTCCCGGACAGGGCGCTGGGGACACTGAAGCTTTCTTT. The encoded protein is CASSPGQGAGDTEAFF.

The chain employs TRBV28 and TRBJ1-5; TRBD1 aligns across 7 bases. In germline, CDR1 is MDHEN, CDR2 SYDVKM. Trimming cost V 4 bases and J 3 bases; bases outside gene matches: 3. This CDR3 has 14 amino acids. CDR3 coding DNA: TGTGCCAGCAGTTCGACAGGGAACAATCAGCCCCAGCATTTT. It specifies CASSSTGNNQPQHF.

The chain carries TRBV9 and TRBJ2-2; 8 nucleotides agree with TRBD1. Germline CDR1 is SGDLS and CDR2 is YYNGEE. The CDR3 sequence is 16 residues long. Trimming removed 0 bases from V and 7 bases from J; junction bases left unmatched: 8. The chain's CDR3 is CASSVVAGGAGGELFF. The CDR3 bases are TGTGCCAGCAGCGTAGTAGCAGGGGGCGCTGGCGGGGAGCTGTTTTTT.

This sequence joins TRBV19 and TRBJ2-2, with 7 bases identical to TRBD1. The CDR3 is 15 amino acids. Trimming took 9 bases from V and 7 from J; bases not matched to a gene: 14. Germline CDR1 LNHDA, CDR2 SQIVND (reference sequence). CDR3 protein: CASREAGGIGGELFF. The CDR3 DNA reads as TGTGCCAGCCGCGAGGCAGGGGGAATCGGCGGGGAGCTGTTTTTT.

This clone was observed a single time. The J gene is TRBJ1-3, the V gene TRBV28; perhaps TRBD1 as D (5 bases). From germline, CDR1 is MDHEN and CDR2 SYDVKM. V was cut by 2 bases and J by 3 bases, with 8 bases left in between. This CDR3 contains 14 residues. The CDR3 region has the DNA TGTGCCAGCAGTTTAATCGGGGGTGGAAACACCATATATTTT. It specifies CASSLIGGGNTIYF.

This rearrangement joins TRBV19 to TRBJ2-7; 13 bases align to TRBD2. V dropped 5 bases and J dropped 5; count of bases not matched to a gene: 9. The CDR3 sequence is 16 residues long. The germline V gene encodes CDR1 LNHDA and CDR2 SQIVND (reference sequence). As DNA, the CDR3 is TGTGCCAGTAGTCCCCCTTGGACTAGCGGGAGTAACGAGCAGTACTTC. It is translated as CASSPPWTSGSNEQYF.

This clone has a single count. V usage is TRBV28 and J usage is TRBJ1-5, with D unclear. Looked up from germline, CDR1 is MDHEN and CDR2 is SYDVKM. V was clipped by 3 bases and J by 6 bases, with 12 bases between them. The CDR3 sequence is 14 residues long. CDR3 protein: CASSFAGSVQPQHF. CDR3 nucleotide sequence: TGTGCCAGCAGTTTCGCGGGGTCTGTTCAGCCCCAGCATTTT.

Here the CDR3 DNA reads TGTGCCAGCAGTGAATCCAACAGTCGCACAGATACGCAGTATTTT. Residues: CASSESNSRTDTQYF. The chain recombines TRBV6-1 with TRBJ2-3; unclear D gene. The V and J ends lost 2 bases and 1 base respectively, with 10 bases between them. The CDR3 spans 15 residues. Germline-derived CDR1 and CDR2 are MNHNS and SASEGT.

The chain is built from TRBV5-1 and TRBJ1-5; TRBD1 might be the D (5 bases). V gave up 5 bases and J gave up 5 bases, with 17 bases separating them. The CDR3 sequence is 15 residues long. Germline CDR1 is SGHRS and CDR2 is YFSETQ. CDR3 amino acids: CASRSLPGPDQPQHF. CDR3 coding DNA: TGCGCCAGCAGGTCCTTACCAGGGCCCGATCAGCCCCAGCATTTT. Full variable domain (outside the CDR3, taken from reference TRBV5-1 and TRBJ1-5): KAGVTQTPRYLIKTRGQQVTLSCSPISGHRSVSWYQQTPGQGLQFLFEYFSETQRNKGNFPGRFSGRQFSNSRSEMNVSTLELGDSALYLCASRSLPGPDQPQHFGDGTRLSIL.

Points on this clone: The same CDR3 arises from other DNA sequences in this sample as well. V and J are TRBV7-2 and TRBJ2-7; TRBD1 is a possible D gene (6 bases). Germline CDR1 SGHTA, CDR2 FQGNSA. V lost 3 bases and J 0 bases, leaving 9 bases between the germline ends. The CDR3 length is 14 residues. The CDR3 bases are TGTGCCAGCAGCTTGGGACACAGCTCCTACGAGCAGTACTTC. Amino acid sequence: CASSLGHSSYEQYF.

The genes are TRBV19 and TRBJ2-7; 14 bases are shared with TRBD2. CDR1 is LNHDA and CDR2 is SQIVND in the germline V gene (reference sequence). V was clipped by 1 base and J by 3 bases; unmatched bases: 8. There are 18 residues in the CDR3. The CDR3 loop is CASSIGLAGGMRGYEQYF. The CDR3 DNA reads TGTGCCAGTAGTATAGGACTAGCGGGAGGGATGAGAGGCTACGAGCAGTACTTC.

The gene calls are TRBV5-6 and TRBJ2-7; D uncertain. The CDR3 loop spans 13 amino acids. Germline assignment: CDR1 SGHDT and CDR2 YYEEEE. With 4 bases removed from V and 1 base from J, the gap between germline ends came to 9 bases. DNA for the CDR3: TGTGCCAGCAGCCAACCGTCTTCCTACGAGCAGTACTTC. Its protein is CASSQPSSYEQYF.

This rearrangement joins TRBV19 to TRBJ1-2; 12 nucleotides match TRBD1. There are 17 residues in the CDR3. Germline V lookup: CDR1 LNHDA, CDR2 SQIVND (reference sequence). The junction had 17 bases not matched to a gene; V was cut back by 9 bases and J by 6 bases. DNA of the CDR3: TGTGCCAGCTTCCCGCCCGCGGGGACAGGGGGCGCGAATGGCTACACCTTC. It encodes CASFPPAGTGGANGYTF.

V and J are TRBV6-1 and TRBJ1-4; D possibly corresponds to TRBD1 (6 bases). The germline CDR1 and CDR2 sequences are MNHNS and SASEGT. The CDR3 contains 15 residues. Deletions cut 6 bases from V and 4 bases from J, with 15 bases between. CDR3 nucleotides: TGTGCCAGCAGCGAACTTGGACAGTATAATGAAAAACTGTTTTTT. Encoded protein: CASSELGQYNEKLFF.

This chain links TRBV28 with TRBJ1-1, with D perhaps matching TRBD1 (5 bases). Per germline, CDR1 MDHEN and CDR2 SYDVKM. The CDR3 length is 14 residues. The V end lost 3 bases, the J end lost 4 bases, and 12 bases lay between the germline ends. The CDR3 is CASSFRGGSTEAFF. The CDR3 DNA is TGTGCCAGCAGTTTCCGCGGGGGGAGCACTGAAGCTTTCTTT.

A few counts support this clone. The chain has TRBV27 and TRBJ2-1, with D unclear. Germline lookup yields CDR1 MNHEY and CDR2 SMNVEV (reference sequence). Trimming took off 2 bases at V and 1 base at J, with 9 bases between the two ends. The CDR3 extends over 15 amino acids. CDR3 protein: CASSLVAASYNEQFF. The CDR3 DNA sequence: TGTGCCAGCAGTTTAGTGGCGGCATCCTACAATGAGCAGTTCTTC.

The V gene is TRBV7-2, the J gene TRBJ1-3; 8 bases are a match to TRBD1. V dropped 5 bases and J dropped 0; count of bases not matched to a gene: 6. Germline assignment: CDR1 SGHTA and CDR2 FQGNSA. This CDR3 comprises 16 residues. CDR3 region: CASSKRQGFSGNTIYF. In DNA, the CDR3 is TGTGCCAGCAGCAAGAGACAGGGGTTCTCTGGAAACACCATATATTTT. Looking up the rest from reference TRBV7-2 and TRBJ1-3 gives the full variable domain: GAGVSQSPSNKVTEKGKDVELRCDPISGHTALYWYRQSLGQGLEFLIYFQGNSAPDKSGLPSDRFSAERTGGSVSTLTIQRTQQEDSAVYLCASSKRQGFSGNTIYFGEGSWLTVV.

This CDR3 reads CASSDDQGIYNSPLHF. CDR3 in DNA: TGTGCCAGCAGTGATGATCAGGGCATTTATAATTCACCCCTCCACTTT. The chain links TRBV25-1 to TRBJ1-6; possibly TRBD1 for D (5 bases). The germline V gene has CDR1 MGHDK and CDR2 SYGVNS. CDR3 length equals 16 residues. Trimming took off 3 bases at V and 4 bases at J, with 13 bases between the two ends.

The V and J genes are TRBV6-6 and TRBJ2-1, with D possibly being TRBD2 (5 bases). V lost 2 bases and J lost 6, with 14 bases in between. The V gene's germline CDR1 is MNHNY and CDR2 SVGAGI (reference sequence). The CDR3 sequence is 15 residues long. CDR3 nucleotide sequence: TGTGCCAGCAGTTACAAGGTGGGAGTTCGCAATGAGCAGTTCTTC. It codes for CASSYKVGVRNEQFF.

The rearrangement links TRBV5-1 to TRBJ1-1, with 7 bases fitting TRBD1. V gave up 1 base and J gave up 4 bases; unmatched junction bases: 10. Germline V gene lookup returns CDR1 SGHRS and CDR2 YFSETQ. The CDR3 is 16 residues long. The CDR3 sequence is CASSLLDRVGGTEAFF. The CDR3 DNA follows: TGCGCCAGCAGCTTGCTTGACAGGGTGGGCGGCACTGAAGCTTTCTTT. The complete variable domain, with remaining parts taken from reference TRBV5-1 and TRBJ1-1, reads KAGVTQTPRYLIKTRGQQVTLSCSPISGHRSVSWYQQTPGQGLQFLFEYFSETQRNKGNFPGRFSGRQFSNSRSEMNVSTLELGDSALYLCASSLLDRVGGTEAFFGQGTRLTVV.

The J gene is TRBJ1-1, the V gene TRBV6-6, with 7 bases matching TRBD1. The CDR3 runs 15 residues. V lost 5 bases to trimming and J lost 0 bases; unmatched junction nucleotides: 6. Germline V gives CDR1 MNHNY, CDR2 SVGAGI (reference sequence). CDR3 protein: CASSAGTVMNTEAFF. The CDR3 nucleotides are TGTGCCAGCAGTGCCGGGACAGTTATGAACACTGAAGCTTTCTTT.

The rearrangement links TRBV2 to TRBJ1-1, with a tentative D call TRBD1 (5 bases). The V and J ends lost 9 bases and 1 base respectively, with 9 bases between them. The CDR3 spans 12 residues. In germline, CDR1 is SNHLY, CDR2 FYNNEI. DNA for the CDR3: TGTGCCAGTGAGGACACGAACACTGAAGCTTTCTTT. Its protein is CASEDTNTEAFF.

This chain connects TRBV7-7 to TRBJ2-6; D remains ambiguous. Germline CDR1 and CDR2: SSHAT and FNYEAQ (reference sequence). The CDR3 consists of 11 residues. CDR3 DNA: TGTACACTGAATGGGGCCAACGTCCTGACTTTC. It yields the protein CTLNGANVLTF.

The chain couples TRBV10-2 to TRBJ1-1; 10 nucleotides match TRBD1. Germline CDR1 is WSHSY and CDR2 is SAAADI. The J segment lost 6 bases and the V segment lost 5 bases, leaving 3 bases of the junction unmatched. The CDR3 runs 13 residues. CDR3 amino acids: CASSRGQGSEAFF. The DNA for the CDR3 is TGCGCCAGCAGTAGGGGACAGGGGTCTGAAGCTTTCTTT.

V and J are TRBV28 and TRBJ2-7; TRBD2 agrees at 10 bases. V shed 3 bases and J 9 bases; nucleotides not matched to a gene: 26. Germline-derived CDR1 and CDR2 are MDHEN and SYDVKM. This CDR3 is 20 amino acids long. The CDR3: CASSFLVGTSAEDSHFGQYF. CDR3 coding DNA: TGTGCCAGCAGTTTTCTCGTCGGGACTAGCGCAGAGGACTCCCACTTTGGGCAGTACTTC.